These 21 T cell receptor beta chains originate from one sample sequenced in a study of early T cells in non-severe SARS-CoV-2 infection (dated by TCRdb to the early 2020s). To prepare the library, 5' RACE was applied. Instrument on record: NextSeq 500. The public reads were reanalyzed by TCRdb: fastp trimming at Q25, MiXCR alignment, in-frame beta chains only. All rows with the same CDR3 protein become a single entry with the most common DNA and genes. This sample lists fewer than 55,000 distinct CDR3 sequences; around 10% were detected once. The ten largest account for 3.5% to 5% of the sample. The sequencing input was whole blood. The receptor set was obtained from an adult who was a healthcare worker with PCR-confirmed SARS-CoV-2 infection or an uninfected control (not recorded which).

This clonotype has at least ten counts. This chain joins TRBV7-8 and TRBJ1-1; no definite D call. With 1 base removed from V and 1 base from J, the gap between germline ends came to 13 bases. This CDR3 has 16 residues. Germline values: CDR1 SGHVS, CDR2 FQNEAQ. The CDR3 protein is CASSLDYMEGNTEAFF. CDR3 coding DNA: TGTGCCAGCAGCTTAGATTACATGGAGGGGAACACTGAAGCTTTCTTT.

This chain links TRBV20-1 with TRBJ2-3; 9 bases line up with TRBD1. The CDR3 runs 14 residues. Germline V lookup: CDR1 DFQATT, CDR2 SNEGSKA (reference sequence). V shed 5 bases, J shed 2 bases, and the junction held 5 bases outside the gene matches. The CDR3 loop is CSALTGGLTDTQYF. The CDR3 DNA follows: TGCAGTGCTTTGACAGGGGGACTCACAGATACGCAGTATTTT.

This clonotype was counted ten times or more. The J gene is TRBJ2-7, the V gene TRBV4-3, with unresolved D. The germline V gene has CDR1 LGHNA and CDR2 YSLEER. Trimming cost V 0 bases and J 1 base, with 10 bases left between them. The CDR3 has 15 residues. The CDR3 bases are TGCGCCAGCAGCCAAGATTGGCTAGATTCCTACGAGCAGTACTTC. Protein sequence: CASSQDWLDSYEQYF.

This clonotype was picked up many times. Relative to the germline gene, one junction end is altered; a read error may explain this. The chain links TRBV5-1 to TRBJ2-3; D remains ambiguous. Per the germline V gene, CDR1 is SGHRS and CDR2 is YFSETQ. The CDR3 extends over 11 amino acids. The CDR3 protein is CASRLEGAQYF. The CDR3 DNA reads TGCGCCAGCCGCTTAGAAGGTGCGCAGTATTTT.

This clonotype was picked up a small number of times. The V call is TRBV7-2, the J call TRBJ2-5; D is ambiguous. The germline gives CDR1 SGHTA, CDR2 FQGNSA. The germline V and J ends were trimmed by 0 bases and 2 bases, with 7 bases remaining between them. The CDR3 is 14 amino acids. CDR3 residues: CASSLARRQETQYF. CDR3 nucleotides: TGTGCCAGCAGCTTAGCGAGGCGGCAAGAGACCCAGTACTTC. Looking up the rest from reference TRBV7-2 and TRBJ2-5 gives the full variable domain: GAGVSQSPSNKVTEKGKDVELRCDPISGHTALYWYRQSLGQGLEFLIYFQGNSAPDKSGLPSDRFSAERTGGSVSTLTIQRTQQEDSAVYLCASSLARRQETQYFGPGTRLLVL.

The sample holds many counts of this clonotype. The chain recombines TRBV2 with TRBJ1-5, with 8 bases matching TRBD1. Germline values: CDR1 SNHLY, CDR2 FYNNEI. Germline trimming cut 0 bases from V and 6 bases from J; bases unmatched to any gene: 7. This CDR3 has 16 amino acids. CDR3 amino acids: CASSEAGQEHGQPQHF. CDR3 nucleotides: TGTGCCAGCAGTGAAGCGGGACAGGAACATGGTCAGCCCCAGCATTTT.

The V call is TRBV3-1, the J call TRBJ1-2; D unresolved. Trimming removed 0 bases from V and 8 bases from J, with 16 bases in between. The length of the CDR3 is 15 residues. Germline CDR1 LGHDT, CDR2 YNNKEL (reference sequence). CDR3 in amino acids: CASSQDRLSLEGYTF. The CDR3 bases are TGTGCCAGCAGCCAAGACCGACTCTCATTGGAGGGCTACACCTTC.

This clonotype occurred many times. V is TRBV7-9 and J is TRBJ1-1; no definite D call. V lost 2 bases, J lost 1 base, and 20 bases lay in between. This CDR3 comprises 18 residues. Germline CDR1 reads SEHNR; CDR2 reads FQNEAQ (reference sequence). CDR3 DNA sequence: TGTGCCAGCAGCTTATTGACGGGCAGGAGGATCCCGAACACTGAAGCTTTCTTT. Encoded protein: CASSLLTGRRIPNTEAFF.

The table lists this clonotype with many counts. This rearrangement joins TRBV5-4 to TRBJ2-3; 8 nucleotides agree with TRBD2. This CDR3 comprises 15 residues. The J segment lost 4 bases and the V segment lost 0 bases, leaving 4 bases of the junction unmatched. The germline V gene has CDR1 SGHNT and CDR2 YYREEE (reference sequence). The CDR3 protein is CASSLERGLADTQYF. The CDR3 DNA follows: TGTGCCAGCAGCTTGGAAAGGGGACTAGCAGATACGCAGTATTTT.

This chain joins TRBV20-1 and TRBJ2-3, with 9 bases lining up with TRBD2. Looked up from germline, CDR1 is DFQATT and CDR2 is SNEGSKA (reference sequence). Trimming took 5 bases from V and 2 from J; bases not matched to a gene: 14. The CDR3 contains 17 residues. DNA of the CDR3: TGCAGTGCTCCCACCGGGACTAGCACGTTCACCACAGATACGCAGTATTTT. Protein: CSAPTGTSTFTTDTQYF.

This clonotype was recorded at least ten times. V gene TRBV6-2 or TRBV6-3 combines with J gene TRBJ2-1; no firm D call. Germline V lookup: CDR1 MNHEY, CDR2 SVGEGT. V was shortened by 2 bases and J by 7 bases, with 15 bases between the two germline ends. This CDR3 comprises 15 residues. CDR3 DNA: TGTGCCAGCAGTTACACAAGGCTAGTTCGGAATGAGCAGTTCTTC. It translates to CASSYTRLVRNEQFF.

The chain carries TRBV29-1 and TRBJ2-3; D tentatively fits TRBD1 or TRBD2 (6 bases each). Trimming took off 7 bases at V and 5 bases at J, with 10 bases between the two ends. This CDR3 has 11 amino acids. The germline V gene encodes CDR1 SQVTM and CDR2 ANQGSEA. In nucleotides, the CDR3 is TGCAGCGCCGGGGGCCTAGATACGCAGTATTTT. Translated: CSAGGLDTQYF.

The rearrangement uses TRBV5-1 and TRBJ2-7, with 9 bases matching TRBD1. Germline V gene sequence: CDR1 SGHRS, CDR2 YFSETQ. With 4 bases clipped from V and 1 base from J, the junction kept 6 bases outside the gene matches. This CDR3 region has 15 residues. The CDR3 region is CASSPTGTGSYEQYF. CDR3 in DNA: TGCGCCAGCAGCCCGACCGGGACAGGGTCCTACGAGCAGTACTTC.

This clonotype was seen ten or more times. The V gene is TRBV7-3, the J gene TRBJ2-1, with 8 bases that match TRBD1. The CDR3 is made up of 15 amino acids. The germline gives CDR1 SGHTA, CDR2 FQGTGA. V shed 1 base and J 5 bases; nucleotides not matched to a gene: 4. The CDR3: CASSLRPRGHNEQFF. CDR3 nucleotides: TGTGCCAGCAGCTTAAGGCCCAGGGGGCACAATGAGCAGTTCTTC.

This clonotype was detected a few times. The rearrangement links TRBV20-1 to TRBJ2-7, with D perhaps matching TRBD2 (5 bases). Trimming removed 2 bases from V and 0 bases from J, with 8 bases in between. The CDR3 loop spans 13 amino acids. Germline V CDR1 and CDR2: DFQATT, SNEGSKA (reference sequence). CDR3 region: CSARSGISYEQYF. The CDR3, as DNA: TGCAGTGCTAGATCCGGGATCTCCTACGAGCAGTACTTC.

This clonotype occurred many times. This sequence joins TRBV7-2 and TRBJ1-1, with unresolved D. V lost 5 bases to trimming and J lost 1 base, with 8 bases between them. The CDR3 has 13 residues. Germline values: CDR1 SGHTA, CDR2 FQGNSA. CDR3: CASSAYQNTEAFF. The CDR3, as DNA: TGTGCCAGCAGCGCGTACCAGAACACTGAAGCTTTCTTT.

This clonotype was seen ten or more times. The V gene is TRBV5-1, the J gene TRBJ1-6, with D tentatively TRBD1 (6 bases). CDR3 size: 15 residues. V was cut by 5 bases and J by 7 bases, with 16 bases left in between. CDR1 is SGHRS and CDR2 is YFSETQ in the germline V gene. This CDR3 reads CASRTSGAPNSPLHF. DNA for the CDR3: TGCGCCAGCAGGACATCAGGGGCGCCAAATTCACCCCTCCACTTT.

This chain connects TRBV7-2 to TRBJ1-2; D gene uncertain. There are 14 residues in the CDR3. Germline lookup yields CDR1 SGHTA and CDR2 FQGNSA. Deletions cut 4 bases from V and 9 bases from J, with 18 bases between. CDR3 bases: TGTGCCAGCAGCTCCCCCAATACCGGGAGTAGCTACACCTTC. It specifies CASSSPNTGSSYTF.

The rearrangement uses TRBV11-3 and TRBJ2-1; D not resolved. V lost 5 bases, J lost 7 bases, and 15 bases lay in between. Per the germline V gene, CDR1 is SGHNT and CDR2 is YENEEA. CDR3 size: 14 residues. In nucleotides, the CDR3 is TGTGCCAGCAGCGGGCGAGGACCCGTTAATGAGCAGTTCTTC. Protein: CASSGRGPVNEQFF.

This clonotype came up many times. The chain couples TRBV11-2 to TRBJ2-1; D unresolved. The germline V gene has CDR1 SGHAT and CDR2 FQNNGV. Trimming left V 0 bases short and J 8 bases short, with 8 bases between. The length of the CDR3 is 13 residues. The CDR3 nucleotides are TGTGCCAGCAGCTTAGATGTCATGGATGAGCAGTTCTTC. Amino acids: CASSLDVMDEQFF.

The V and J genes are TRBV29-1 and TRBJ2-4, with D maybe TRBD2 (6 bases). V lost 4 bases to trimming and J lost 3 bases, with 19 bases between them. CDR3 size: 16 residues. Germline CDR1 is SQVTM and CDR2 is ANQGSEA. CDR3 sequence: CSVGGSVAGRKNIQYF. CDR3 coding DNA: TGCAGCGTTGGGGGGTCGGTTGCGGGGCGCAAAAACATTCAGTACTTC.